This TCR beta chain was sequenced during a study of blood T cell repertoires in COVID-19. TCRdb's copy holds only in-frame clones and misses some; the assay was immunoSEQ multiplex PCR. The sample yields about 350,000 clones, over 80% seen once. J lost 6 bases, V lost 2 bases, and 9 bases had no gene match. The CDR3 contains 16 residues. Looked up from germline, CDR1 is SGHAT and CDR2 is FQNNGV. Seattle enrolled patients during active infection and tracked them longitudinally. The source material was peripheral blood. The source of this sequence is a woman aged 50 to 60 with COVID-19, enrolled during active disease. This chain connects TRBV11-2 to TRBJ2-1, with TRBD2 matching 8 bases. The CDR3 DNA follows: TGTGCCAGCAGCTTATTGAGCCCCGGGACTAGCAATGAGCAGTTCTTC. This translates into CASSLLSPGTSNEQFF.